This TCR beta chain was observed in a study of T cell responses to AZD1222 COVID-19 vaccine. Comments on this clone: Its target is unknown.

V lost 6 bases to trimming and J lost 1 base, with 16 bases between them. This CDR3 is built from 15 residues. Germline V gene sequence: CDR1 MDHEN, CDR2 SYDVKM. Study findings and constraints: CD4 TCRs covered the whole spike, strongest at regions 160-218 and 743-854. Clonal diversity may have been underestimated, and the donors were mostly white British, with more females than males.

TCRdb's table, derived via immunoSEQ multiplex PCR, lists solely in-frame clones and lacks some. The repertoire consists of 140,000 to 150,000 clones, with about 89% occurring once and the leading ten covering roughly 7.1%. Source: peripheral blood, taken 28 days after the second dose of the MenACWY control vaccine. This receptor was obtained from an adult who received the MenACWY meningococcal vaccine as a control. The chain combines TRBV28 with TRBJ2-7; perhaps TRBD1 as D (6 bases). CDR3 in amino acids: CASRATGPKSYEQYF. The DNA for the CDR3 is TGTGCCAGCAGGGCAACAGGGCCCAAATCCTACGAGCAGTACTTC.